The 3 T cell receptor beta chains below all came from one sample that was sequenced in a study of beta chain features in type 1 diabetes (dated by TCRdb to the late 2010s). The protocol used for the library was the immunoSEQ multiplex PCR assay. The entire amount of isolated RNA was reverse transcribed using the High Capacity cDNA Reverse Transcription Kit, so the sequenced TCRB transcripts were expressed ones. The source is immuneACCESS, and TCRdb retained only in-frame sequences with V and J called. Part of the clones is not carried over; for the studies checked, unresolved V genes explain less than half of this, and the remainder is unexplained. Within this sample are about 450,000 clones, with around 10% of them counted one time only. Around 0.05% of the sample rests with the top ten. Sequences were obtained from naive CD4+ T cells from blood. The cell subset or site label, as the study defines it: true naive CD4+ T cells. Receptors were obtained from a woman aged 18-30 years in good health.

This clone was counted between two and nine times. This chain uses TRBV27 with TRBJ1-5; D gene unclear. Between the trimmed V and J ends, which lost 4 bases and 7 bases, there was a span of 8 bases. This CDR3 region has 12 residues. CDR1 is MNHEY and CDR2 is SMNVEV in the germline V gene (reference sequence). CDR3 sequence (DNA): TGTGCCAGCAGTTCGAACAAACAGCCCCAGCATTTT. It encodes CASSSNKQPQHF.

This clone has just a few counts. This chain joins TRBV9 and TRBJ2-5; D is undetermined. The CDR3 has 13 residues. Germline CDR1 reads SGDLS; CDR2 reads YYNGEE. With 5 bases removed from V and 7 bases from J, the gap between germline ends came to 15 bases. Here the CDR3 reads CASSTRLGGTQYF. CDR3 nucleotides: TGTGCCAGCAGTACCCGGCTCGGCGGGACCCAGTACTTC.

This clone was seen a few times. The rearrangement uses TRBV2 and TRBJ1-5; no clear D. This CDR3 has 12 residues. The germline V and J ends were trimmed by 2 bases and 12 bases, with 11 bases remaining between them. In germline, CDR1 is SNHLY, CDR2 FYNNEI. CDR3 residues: CASSERLGNQHF. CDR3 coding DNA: TGTGCCAGCAGTGAACGTTTAGGGAACCAGCATTTT. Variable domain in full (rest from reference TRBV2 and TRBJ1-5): EPEVTQTPSHQVTQMGQEVILRCVPISNHLYFYWYRQILGQKVEFLVSFYNNEISEKSEIFDDQFSVERPDGSNFTLKIRSTKLEDSAMYFCASSERLGNQHFGDGTRLSIL.